What follows are 31 T cell receptor beta chains derived from one specimen sequenced in a study of cytomegalovirus exposure and HLA in healthy donors. TCRdb's copy holds only in-frame clones and misses some; the assay was immunoSEQ multiplex PCR. The table lists about 160,000 clones, 85% to 90% of them singletons. The source material was PBMCs. The receptors come from a man aged 18 to 29 in good health and CMV-seropositive.

The V call is TRBV6-1, the J call TRBJ1-1; D is possibly TRBD1 (6 bases). The CDR3 is 16 residues long. Per germline, CDR1 MNHNS and CDR2 SASEGT. V lost 3 bases to trimming and J lost 2 bases, with 16 bases between them. The CDR3 region is CASSEFAGTTNTEAFF. DNA for the CDR3: TGTGCCAGCAGTGAGTTTGCCGGGACAACTAACACTGAAGCTTTCTTT.

V is TRBV20-1 and J is TRBJ2-7, with D possibly TRBD1 on 6 matching bases. This CDR3 comprises 11 residues. V was cut by 6 bases and J by 5 bases, with 11 bases left in between. Germline V gene lookup returns CDR1 DFQATT and CDR2 SNEGSKA (reference sequence). The chain's CDR3 is CSANNRDEQYF. The CDR3 bases are TGCAGTGCAAATAACAGGGACGAGCAGTACTTC.

J is TRBJ2-7 and V is TRBV21-1; the table's D gene call, TRBD2, was not cross checked with the DNA. TRBV21-1 is a documented pseudogene. CDR3 length: 14 amino acids. The CDR3 sequence is CASSSRSVPYEQYF. Here the CDR3 DNA reads TGTGCCAGCAGCTCGCGAAGCGTCCCCTACGAGCAGTACTTC.

The chain is built from TRBV10-1 and TRBJ1-5; perhaps TRBD1 as D (5 bases). CDR3 size: 15 residues. V was pared by 3 bases and J by 0 bases, with 9 bases between. The germline V gene has CDR1 WNHNN and CDR2 SYGVQD (reference sequence). In nucleotides, the CDR3 is TGCGCCAGCAGTGAATCAGGGCATAGCAATCAGCCCCAGCATTTT. Residues: CASSESGHSNQPQHF.

As for this clone: One end of the junction fails to match germline, which may point to a read error. The same CDR3 arises from other DNA sequences in this sample as well. V usage is TRBV6-6 and J usage is TRBJ2-7; 9 nucleotides line up with TRBD1. This CDR3 has 13 residues. The germline gives CDR1 MNHNY, CDR2 SVGAGI (reference sequence). The CDR3 sequence: CASSYRDRDEQYF. The CDR3, as DNA: TGTGCCAGCAGTTACCGGGACAGGGACGAGCAATACTTC.

In its sample, this clone was seen once. This rearrangement joins TRBV19 to TRBJ2-1; D might be TRBD2 (5 bases). The germline gives CDR1 LNHDA, CDR2 SQIVND (reference sequence). This CDR3 region has 14 residues. V lost 4 bases, J lost 3 bases, and 10 bases lay in between. CDR3: CASSTGIIYNEQFF. DNA for the CDR3: TGTGCCAGTAGTACCGGGATAATCTACAATGAGCAGTTCTTC.

The J gene is TRBJ2-2, the V gene TRBV29-1; TRBD2 matches 9 bases. Trimming at V came to 6 bases and at J to 4 bases, leaving 15 bases not matched to a gene. The V gene's germline CDR1 is SQVTM and CDR2 ANQGSEA. This CDR3 is 17 amino acids long. This chain's CDR3 is CSVLPWGGRVGTGELFF. In DNA, the CDR3 is TGCAGCGTCCTCCCTTGGGGCGGGAGGGTGGGCACCGGGGAGCTGTTTTTT.

This chain uses TRBV27 with TRBJ2-1, with a tentative D call TRBD2 (6 bases). The CDR3 consists of 13 residues. Per the germline V gene, CDR1 is MNHEY and CDR2 is SMNVEV (reference sequence). The V and J ends lost 4 bases and 15 bases respectively, with 19 bases between them. The CDR3: CASSSLSPGTLFF. The CDR3 coding sequence is TGTGCCAGCAGTTCCCTCAGTCCCGGGACTCTGTTCTTC.

This chain links TRBV6-5 with TRBJ1-3; D remains unclear. Germline V gives CDR1 MNHEY, CDR2 SVGAGI. This CDR3 contains 15 residues. Trimming stripped 6 bases from V and 2 bases from J, with 14 bases between. The CDR3 loop reads CASSPSGSPGNTIYF. The CDR3 DNA sequence: TGTGCCAGCAGCCCGTCAGGAAGTCCTGGAAACACCATATATTTT.

The chain joins TRBV28 to TRBJ1-2; 8 positions match TRBD1. CDR1 is MDHEN, CDR2 SYDVKM, per germline. With 3 bases clipped from V and 8 bases from J, the junction kept 5 bases outside the gene matches. The CDR3 has 13 amino acids. The CDR3 DNA is TGTGCCAGCAGTTTCCAGGGGGCGGCAGGCTACACCTTC. This encodes CASSFQGAAGYTF.

This chain connects TRBV19 to TRBJ2-7; a weak D match, TRBD2 (7 bases). Germline V lookup: CDR1 LNHDA, CDR2 SQIVND (reference sequence). The CDR3 consists of 15 residues. Trimming shortened V by 5 bases and J by 3 bases, and 17 bases separated the two germline ends. CDR3 nucleotide sequence: TGTGCCAGTAGTGAACCTTGGGGAGGGGGCTACGAGCAGTACTTC. Its protein is CASSEPWGGGYEQYF.

The J gene is TRBJ2-7, the V gene TRBV2; a possible D gene is TRBD2 (6 bases). This CDR3 comprises 15 residues. The germline V gene has CDR1 SNHLY and CDR2 FYNNEI. Trimming removed 1 base at V and 2 bases at J, with 12 bases between. CDR3 coding DNA: TGTGCCAGCAGTGAAGAGGTCGGGAGAACCTACGAGCAGTACTTC. It encodes CASSEEVGRTYEQYF.

This chain's CDR3 is CASTPSGSSYEQYF. As DNA, the CDR3 is TGCGCCAGCACACCGAGCGGGAGCTCCTACGAGCAGTACTTC. This chain joins TRBV5-1 and TRBJ2-7; 8 bases match TRBD2. This CDR3 is built from 14 residues. From germline, CDR1 is SGHRS and CDR2 YFSETQ. The junction had 5 bases not matched to a gene; V was cut back by 6 bases and J by 0 bases.

The rearrangement joins TRBV19 to TRBJ1-5, with D perhaps matching TRBD1 (6 bases). V gave up 4 bases and J gave up 5 bases, with 9 bases separating them. Germline V gives CDR1 LNHDA, CDR2 SQIVND (reference sequence). The length of the CDR3 is 13 residues. CDR3 region: CASSRDIDQPQHF. CDR3 coding DNA: TGTGCCAGTAGTAGGGACATAGATCAGCCCCAGCATTTT.

This chain joins TRBV30 and TRBJ2-3, with 8 bases aligning to TRBD2. V trimming: 0 bases; J trimming: 2 bases; junction bases outside the gene matches: 1. This CDR3 has 14 residues. Germline CDR1 GTSNPN, CDR2 SVGIG (reference sequence). The chain's CDR3 is CAWSVLADTDTQYF. In nucleotides, the CDR3 is TGTGCCTGGAGTGTACTAGCGGACACAGATACGCAGTATTTT.

The chain carries TRBV7-8 and TRBJ2-2; D gene uncertain. Germline V gene data show CDR1 as SGHVS and CDR2 as FQNEAQ. This CDR3 has 14 residues. Trimming pared 1 base from V and 7 bases from J, leaving 10 bases between. The CDR3 coding sequence is TGTGCCAGCAGCTTAGGCTTTAGTGTCGGGGAGCTGTTTTTT. Translation: CASSLGFSVGELFF. Using reference TRBV7-8 and TRBJ2-2 for the parts outside the CDR3, the full variable domain is GAGVSQSPRYKVAKRGQDVALRCDPISGHVSLFWYQQALGQGPEFLTYFQNEAQLDKSGLPSDRFFAERPEGSVSTLKIQRTQQEDSAVYLCASSLGFSVGELFFGEGSRLTVL.

This clone occurred a few times. This sequence joins TRBV5-4 and TRBJ2-7; TRBD2 aligns across 7 bases. The CDR3 has 15 amino acids. J lost 0 bases, V lost 1 base, and 4 bases had no gene match. Per germline, CDR1 SGHNT and CDR2 YYREEE (reference sequence). The CDR3 nucleotides read TGTGCCAGCAGCTTGTCCGGGAGGTTCTCCTACGAGCAGTACTTC. Residues: CASSLSGRFSYEQYF. The variable domain in full, completed from reference TRBV5-4 and TRBJ2-7, reads ETGVTQSPTHLIKTRGQQVTLRCSSQSGHNTVSWYQQALGQGPQFIFQYYREEENGRGNFPPRFSGLQFPNYSSELNVNALELDDSALYLCASSLSGRFSYEQYFGPGTRLTVT.

As regards this clone: Sequence at one end of the junction differs from germline and may be a read error. This chain uses TRBV18 with TRBJ2-3; possible D gene TRBD2, 6 bases. The CDR3 has 15 amino acids. Per the germline V gene, CDR1 is KGHSH and CDR2 is LQKENI. This CDR3 is CASAPQRVNTDTQYF. CDR3 coding DNA: TGTGCCAGCGCACCCCAGCGGGTTAACACAGATACGCAGTATTTT.

V and J are TRBV19 and TRBJ2-1, with 13 bases matching TRBD2. The germline CDR1 and CDR2 sequences are LNHDA and SQIVND (reference sequence). The V gene end was trimmed by 3 bases and the J gene end by 6 bases; junction bases not matched to a gene: 2. This CDR3 has 15 residues. The CDR3 DNA is TGTGCCAGTAGTATCCGACTAGCGGGAGGCAATGAGCAGTTCTTC. It is translated as CASSIRLAGGNEQFF.

V gene TRBV10-3 combines with J gene TRBJ1-2; D is ambiguous. With 0 bases removed from V and 4 bases from J, the gap between germline ends came to 9 bases. The CDR3 covers 14 residues. Germline V lookup: CDR1 ENHRY, CDR2 SYGVKD. CDR3 DNA sequence: TGTGCCATCAGTGAGTCTGGGCCTGGCTATGGCTACACCTTC. Protein: CAISESGPGYGYTF.

J is TRBJ2-7 and V is TRBV29-1; TRBD2 matches 11 bases. V shed 4 bases and J 2 bases; nucleotides not matched to a gene: 7. The CDR3 loop spans 15 amino acids. Germline V gives CDR1 SQVTM, CDR2 ANQGSEA. The CDR3 is CSVVRVAGGTYEQYF. CDR3 in DNA: TGCAGCGTTGTGAGGGTAGCGGGAGGGACCTACGAGCAGTACTTC.

This chain joins TRBV28 and TRBJ2-1; 7 bases align to TRBD2. V gave up 5 bases and J gave up 15 bases; unmatched junction bases: 19. The germline CDR1 and CDR2 sequences are MDHEN and SYDVKM. The CDR3 is 15 amino acids. In nucleotides, the CDR3 is TGTGCCAGCAGTCCAGCTTTGGCTAGCGGACCGGGCTGGTTCTTC. Its translation is CASSPALASGPGWFF.

The rearrangement joins TRBV9 to TRBJ2-1; D is ambiguous. From germline, CDR1 is SGDLS and CDR2 YYNGEE. This CDR3 has 16 residues. V lost 0 bases and J lost 1, with 11 bases in between. CDR3: CASSVGLALSYNEQFF. The CDR3, as DNA: TGTGCCAGCAGCGTAGGCCTCGCCCTATCCTACAATGAGCAGTTCTTC.

The rearrangement uses TRBV7-9 and TRBJ2-3; 8 bases line up with TRBD1. This CDR3 contains 16 residues. Germline V gene lookup returns CDR1 SEHNR and CDR2 FQNEAQ (reference sequence). V lost 5 bases to trimming and J lost 2 bases; unmatched junction nucleotides: 9. CDR3 sequence reads: CASSPLSGGTTDTQYF. The CDR3 DNA sequence: TGTGCCAGCAGCCCGCTGTCAGGGGGCACCACAGATACGCAGTATTTT.

This chain uses TRBV19 with TRBJ2-2; TRBD2 matches 8 bases. Germline V lookup: CDR1 LNHDA, CDR2 SQIVND (reference sequence). This CDR3 region has 16 residues. The J segment lost 4 bases and the V segment lost 4 bases, leaving 8 bases of the junction unmatched. CDR3 coding DNA: TGTGCCAGTAGTACTAAAGGGACTAGAGGCACCGGGGAGCTGTTTTTT. Its protein is CASSTKGTRGTGELFF. Full variable domain (outside the CDR3, taken from reference TRBV19 and TRBJ2-2): DGGITQSPKYLFRKEGQNVTLSCEQNLNHDAMYWYRQDPGQGLRLIYYSQIVNDFQKGDIAEGYSVSREKKESFPLTVTSAQKNPTAFYLCASSTKGTRGTGELFFGEGSRLTVL.

The J gene is TRBJ1-1, the V gene TRBV5-1; no reliable D call. This CDR3 has 14 residues. V was trimmed by 4 bases and J by 1 base, leaving 11 bases between them. The germline V gene encodes CDR1 SGHRS and CDR2 YFSETQ. The CDR3 bases are TGCGCCAGCAGCCCGGCCGGGGAGAACACTGAAGCTTTCTTT. It translates to CASSPAGENTEAFF.

The V and J genes are TRBV30 and TRBJ1-1, with 8 bases aligning to TRBD1. The ends lost 5 bases at V and 1 base at J; junction bases unmatched: 0. The CDR3 length is 12 residues. Germline CDR1 reads GTSNPN; CDR2 reads SVGIG (reference sequence). CDR3: CAWDRGNTEAFF. The CDR3 nucleotides are TGTGCCTGGGACAGGGGGAACACTGAAGCTTTCTTT.

This sequence joins TRBV10-1 and TRBJ2-2; TRBD1 aligns across 7 bases. The CDR3 spans 14 residues. V trimming: 6 bases; J trimming: 0 bases; junction bases outside the gene matches: 1. The germline CDR1 and CDR2 sequences are WNHNN and SYGVQD (reference sequence). The CDR3 DNA sequence: TGCGCCAGCAGGGGACAGACGAACACCGGGGAGCTGTTTTTT. As protein: CASRGQTNTGELFF.

The chain couples TRBV28 to TRBJ1-2; no firm D call. CDR3 length: 14 amino acids. CDR1 and CDR2 from the germline V gene are MDHEN and SYDVKM. With 4 bases removed from V and 4 bases from J, the gap between germline ends came to 13 bases. CDR3 protein: CASSSPGEGYGYTF. The DNA for the CDR3 is TGTGCCAGCAGTTCTCCCGGGGAGGGCTATGGCTACACCTTC.

This sequence joins TRBV28 and TRBJ2-4; 13 nucleotides line up with TRBD2. The V gene's germline CDR1 is MDHEN and CDR2 SYDVKM. The CDR3 has 20 residues. The J segment lost 0 bases and the V segment lost 6 bases, leaving 14 bases of the junction unmatched. The chain's CDR3 is CASRTGLAGVDAVAKNIQYF. CDR3 DNA: TGTGCCAGCAGAACTGGACTAGCGGGAGTGGACGCCGTAGCCAAAAACATTCAGTACTTC.

The chain carries TRBV19 and TRBJ1-2; TRBD1 aligns across 8 bases. Unmatched junction bases numbered 3, after V lost 5 bases and J lost 4 bases. The CDR3 is 13 residues long. Germline assignment: CDR1 LNHDA and CDR2 SQIVND (reference sequence). The chain's CDR3 is CASSVGQAYGYTF. The CDR3 bases are TGTGCCAGTAGTGTGGGACAGGCCTATGGCTACACCTTC.